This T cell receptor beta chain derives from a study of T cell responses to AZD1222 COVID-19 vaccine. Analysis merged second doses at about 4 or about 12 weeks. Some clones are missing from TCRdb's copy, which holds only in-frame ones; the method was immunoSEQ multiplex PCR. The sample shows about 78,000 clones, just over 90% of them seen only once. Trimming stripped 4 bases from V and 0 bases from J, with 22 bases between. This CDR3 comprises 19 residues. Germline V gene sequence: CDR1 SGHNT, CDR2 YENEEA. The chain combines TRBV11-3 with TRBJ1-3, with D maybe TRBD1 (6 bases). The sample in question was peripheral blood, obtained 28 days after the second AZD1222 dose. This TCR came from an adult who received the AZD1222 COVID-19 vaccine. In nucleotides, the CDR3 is TGTGCCAGCAGCTCAATCGACCCAGGGACAAGACTCTCTGGAAACACCATATATTTT. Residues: CASSSIDPGTRLSGNTIYF.